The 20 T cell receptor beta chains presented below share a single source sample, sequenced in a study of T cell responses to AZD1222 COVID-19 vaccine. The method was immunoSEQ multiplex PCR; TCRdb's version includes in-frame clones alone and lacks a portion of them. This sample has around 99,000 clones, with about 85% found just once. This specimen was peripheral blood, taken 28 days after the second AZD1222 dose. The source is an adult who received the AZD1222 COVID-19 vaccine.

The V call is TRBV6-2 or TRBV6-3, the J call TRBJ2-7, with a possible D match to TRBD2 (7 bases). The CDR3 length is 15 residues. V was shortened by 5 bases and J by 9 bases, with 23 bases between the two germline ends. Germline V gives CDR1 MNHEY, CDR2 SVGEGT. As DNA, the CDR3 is TGTGCCAGCAGTGCGAGAGCCCCCGGGGGGCGGGGGCAGTACTTC. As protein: CASSARAPGGRGQYF.

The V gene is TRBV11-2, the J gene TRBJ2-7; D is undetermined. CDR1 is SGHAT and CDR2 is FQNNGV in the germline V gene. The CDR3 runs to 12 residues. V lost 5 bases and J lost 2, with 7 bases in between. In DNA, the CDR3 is TGTGCCAGCAGCCAAGGGACCTACGAGCAGTACTTC. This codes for CASSQGTYEQYF.

The CDR3 sequence: CASSDGTAPLPYGYTF. For the CDR3, the DNA is TGTGCCAGCAGCGACGGGACAGCTCCTTTGCCCTATGGCTACACCTTC. The V and J genes are TRBV7-9 and TRBJ1-2, with 7 nucleotides matching TRBD1. The CDR3 has 16 residues. The germline gives CDR1 SEHNR, CDR2 FQNEAQ (reference sequence). Trimming at V came to 5 bases and at J to 4 bases, leaving 13 bases not matched to a gene.

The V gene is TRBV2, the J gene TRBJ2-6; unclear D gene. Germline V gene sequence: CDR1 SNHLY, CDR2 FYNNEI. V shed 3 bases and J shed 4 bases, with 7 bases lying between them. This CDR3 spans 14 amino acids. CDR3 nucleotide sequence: TGTGCCAGCAGTGAGTCTGTCGGGGCCAACGTCCTGACTTTC. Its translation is CASSESVGANVLTF.

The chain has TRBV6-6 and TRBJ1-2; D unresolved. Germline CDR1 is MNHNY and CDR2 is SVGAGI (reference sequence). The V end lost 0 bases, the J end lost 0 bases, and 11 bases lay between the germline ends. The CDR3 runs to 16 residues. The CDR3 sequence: CASSYSKSATNYGYTF. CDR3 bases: TGTGCCAGCAGTTACTCGAAGTCCGCAACTAACTATGGCTACACCTTC.

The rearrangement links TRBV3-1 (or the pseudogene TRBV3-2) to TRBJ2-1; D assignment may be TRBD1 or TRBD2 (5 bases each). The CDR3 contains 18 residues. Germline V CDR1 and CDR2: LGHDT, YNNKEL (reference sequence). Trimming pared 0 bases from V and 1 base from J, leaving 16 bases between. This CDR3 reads CASSQDGLGVVSYNEQFF. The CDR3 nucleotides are TGTGCCAGCAGCCAAGATGGGTTGGGGGTGGTGTCCTACAATGAGCAGTTCTTC.

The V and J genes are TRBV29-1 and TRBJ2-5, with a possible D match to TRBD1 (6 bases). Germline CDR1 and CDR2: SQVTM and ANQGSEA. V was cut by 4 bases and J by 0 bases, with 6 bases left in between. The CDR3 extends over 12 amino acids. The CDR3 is CSVGTDQETQYF. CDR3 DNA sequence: TGCAGCGTTGGGACAGACCAAGAGACCCAGTACTTC. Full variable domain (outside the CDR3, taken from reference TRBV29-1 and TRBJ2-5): SAVISQKPSRDICQRGTSLTIQCQVDSQVTMMFWYRQQPGQSLTLIATANQGSEATYESGFVIDKFPISRPNLTFSTLTVSNMSPEDSSIYLCSVGTDQETQYFGPGTRLLVL.

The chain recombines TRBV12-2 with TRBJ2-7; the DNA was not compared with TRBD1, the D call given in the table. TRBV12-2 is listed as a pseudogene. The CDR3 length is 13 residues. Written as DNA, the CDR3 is TGTGCAAGTCGCTTAGGGGGGCCCTACGAGCAGTACTTC. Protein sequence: CASRLGGPYEQYF.

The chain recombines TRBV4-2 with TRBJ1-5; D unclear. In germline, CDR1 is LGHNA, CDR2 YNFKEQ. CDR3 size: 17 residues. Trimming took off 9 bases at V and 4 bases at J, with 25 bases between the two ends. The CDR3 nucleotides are TGTGCCAGAGCAGAAAAGAAGGCCTATTTTTATAATCAGCCCCAGCATTTT. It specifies CARAEKKAYFYNQPQHF.

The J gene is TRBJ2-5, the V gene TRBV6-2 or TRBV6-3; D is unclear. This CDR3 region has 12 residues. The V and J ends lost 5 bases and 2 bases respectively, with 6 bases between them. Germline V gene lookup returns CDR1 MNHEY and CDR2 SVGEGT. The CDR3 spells CASSSQQETQYF. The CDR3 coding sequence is TGTGCCAGCAGTAGCCAACAAGAGACCCAGTACTTC.

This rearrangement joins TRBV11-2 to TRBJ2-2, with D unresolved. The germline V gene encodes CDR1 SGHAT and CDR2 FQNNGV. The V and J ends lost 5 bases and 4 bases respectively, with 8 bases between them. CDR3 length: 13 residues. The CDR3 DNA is TGTGCCAGCAGCCTGCGGATCACCGGGGAGCTGTTTTTT. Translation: CASSLRITGELFF.

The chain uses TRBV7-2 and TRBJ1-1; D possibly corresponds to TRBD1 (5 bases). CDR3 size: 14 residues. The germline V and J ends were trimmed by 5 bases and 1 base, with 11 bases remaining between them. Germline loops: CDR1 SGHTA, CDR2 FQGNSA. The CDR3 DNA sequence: TGTGCCAGCAGCCCTCGACAGAGGAACACTGAAGCTTTCTTT. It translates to CASSPRQRNTEAFF.

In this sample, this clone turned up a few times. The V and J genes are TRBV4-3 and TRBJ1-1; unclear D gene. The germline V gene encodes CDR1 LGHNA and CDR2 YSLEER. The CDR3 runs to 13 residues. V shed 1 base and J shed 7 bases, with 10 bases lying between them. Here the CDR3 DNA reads TGCGCCAGCAGCCAAGTGGTTGGGGTTGAAGCTTTCTTT. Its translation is CASSQVVGVEAFF.

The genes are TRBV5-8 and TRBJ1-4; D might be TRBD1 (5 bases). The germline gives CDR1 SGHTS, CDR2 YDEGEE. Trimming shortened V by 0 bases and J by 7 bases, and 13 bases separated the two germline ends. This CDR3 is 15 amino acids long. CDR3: CASSLDSGDAEKLFF. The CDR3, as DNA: TGTGCCAGCAGCTTGGACTCGGGGGATGCTGAAAAACTGTTTTTT.

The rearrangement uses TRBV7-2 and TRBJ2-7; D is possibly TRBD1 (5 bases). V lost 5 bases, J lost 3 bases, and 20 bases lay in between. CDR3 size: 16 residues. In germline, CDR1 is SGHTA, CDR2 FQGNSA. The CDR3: CASSPQGSPRIYEQYF. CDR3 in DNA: TGTGCCAGCAGCCCGCAGGGTTCCCCCCGGATCTACGAGCAGTACTTC.

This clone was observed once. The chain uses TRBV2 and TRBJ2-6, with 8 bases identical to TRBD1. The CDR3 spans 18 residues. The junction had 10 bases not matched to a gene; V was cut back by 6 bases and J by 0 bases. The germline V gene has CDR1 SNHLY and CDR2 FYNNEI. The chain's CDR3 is CASRGYQGADSGANVLTF. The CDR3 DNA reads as TGTGCCAGCAGAGGCTACCAGGGGGCGGACTCTGGGGCCAACGTCCTGACTTTC.

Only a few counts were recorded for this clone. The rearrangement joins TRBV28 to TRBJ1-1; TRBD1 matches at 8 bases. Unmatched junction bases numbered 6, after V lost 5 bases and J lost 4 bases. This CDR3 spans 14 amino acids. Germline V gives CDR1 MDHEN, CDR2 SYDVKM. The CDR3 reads CASSLHRGSTEAFF. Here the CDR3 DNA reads TGTGCCAGCAGTCTACACAGGGGGAGCACTGAAGCTTTCTTT.

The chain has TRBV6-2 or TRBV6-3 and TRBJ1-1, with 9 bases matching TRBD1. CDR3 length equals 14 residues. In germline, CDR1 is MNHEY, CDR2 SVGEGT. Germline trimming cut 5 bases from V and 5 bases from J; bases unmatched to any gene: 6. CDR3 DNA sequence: TGTGCCAGCAGTCAACAGGGGGCCGGGACTGAAGCTTTCTTT. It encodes CASSQQGAGTEAFF.

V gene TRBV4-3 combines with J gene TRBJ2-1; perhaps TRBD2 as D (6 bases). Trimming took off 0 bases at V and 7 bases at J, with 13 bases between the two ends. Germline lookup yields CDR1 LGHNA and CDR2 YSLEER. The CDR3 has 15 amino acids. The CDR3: CASSQDAGRGNEQFF. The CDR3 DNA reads TGCGCCAGCAGCCAAGATGCTGGACGGGGGAATGAGCAGTTCTTC.

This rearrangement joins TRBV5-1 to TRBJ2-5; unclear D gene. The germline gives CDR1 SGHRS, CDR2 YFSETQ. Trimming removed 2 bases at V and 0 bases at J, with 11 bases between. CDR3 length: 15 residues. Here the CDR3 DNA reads TGCGCCAGCAGCTTTATAATCGGGCACCAAGAGACCCAGTACTTC. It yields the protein CASSFIIGHQETQYF. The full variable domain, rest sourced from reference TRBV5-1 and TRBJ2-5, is KAGVTQTPRYLIKTRGQQVTLSCSPISGHRSVSWYQQTPGQGLQFLFEYFSETQRNKGNFPGRFSGRQFSNSRSEMNVSTLELGDSALYLCASSFIIGHQETQYFGPGTRLLVL.